This is a list of T cell receptor beta chains from one sample in a study of cytomegalovirus exposure and HLA in healthy donors. The repertoire was sequenced with immunoSEQ multiplex PCR; TCRdb's copy has only in-frame clones and lacks some. The sample shows about 190,000 clones, over 65% of them seen only once. The source material was PBMCs. The receptors here all came from a man younger than 35 in good health and CMV-seropositive. Each CDR3 is given with its conserved first and last residue. The order of the fields is D gene, CDR3 length, J gene, clone size, V gene, CDR3 DNA, CDR3 protein. D genes are given only for firm matches. Expanded clones get a size class; other rows say once, few or many, or leave the size out.

D: TRBD2
length: 15
J: TRBJ2-7
size: once
V: TRBV7-3
DNA: TGTGCCAGCAGTTTGGGGGCTAGCGGGGACTACGAGCAGTACTTC
CDR3: CASSLGASGDYEQYF

D: TRBD2
length: 15
J: TRBJ2-1
size: -
V: TRBV7-9
DNA: TGTGCCAGCAGCCCGACTAGCGGAACCTACAATGAGCAGTTCTTC
CDR3: CASSPTSGTYNEQFF

D: -
length: 17
J: TRBJ1-2
size: -
V: TRBV9
DNA: TGTGCCAGCAGCGGGCCGGTAACGACAGGAGCTAACTATGGCTACACCTTC
CDR3: CASSGPVTTGANYGYTF

D: -
length: 15
J: TRBJ1-3
size: -
V: TRBV28
DNA: TGTGCCAGCAGCCAAGGGGGTACCTCTGGAAACACCATATATTTT
CDR3: CASSQGGTSGNTIYF

D: TRBD2
length: 16
J: TRBJ2-2
size: -
V: TRBV9
DNA: TGTGCCAGCAGCGTAGATGGGACTACGAACACCGGGGAGCTGTTTTTT
CDR3: CASSVDGTTNTGELFF

D: -
length: 15
J: TRBJ2-7
size: -
V: TRBV19
DNA: TGTGCCAGTAGTATCGCGGCAGGGTCTCAGTACGAGCAGTACTTC
CDR3: CASSIAAGSQYEQYF

D: TRBD1
length: 11
J: TRBJ2-2
size: -
V: TRBV29-1
DNA: TGCAGCTCCGCGGACAGGGGGGAGCTGTTTTTT
CDR3: CSSADRGELFF

D: -
length: 13
J: TRBJ2-5
size: -
V: TRBV5-4
DNA: TGTGCCAGCAGCTTGGGGGGAGGAGAGACCCAGTACTTC
CDR3: CASSLGGGETQYF

D: -
length: 13
J: TRBJ1-5
size: -
V: TRBV5-4
DNA: TGTGCCAGCAGCGCAATACCAGATCAGCCCCAGCATTTT
CDR3: CASSAIPDQPQHF

D: TRBD2
length: 17
J: TRBJ2-3
size: -
V: TRBV2
DNA: TGTGCCAGCAGAGTGCCCCTTAGCGGGCGCCGCACAGATACGCAGTATTTT
CDR3: CASRVPLSGRRTDTQYF

D: TRBD2
length: 13
J: TRBJ2-7
size: few
V: TRBV30
DNA: TGTGCCAGCACAGGGCTAGCGGGAAACGAGCAGTACTTC
CDR3: CASTGLAGNEQYF